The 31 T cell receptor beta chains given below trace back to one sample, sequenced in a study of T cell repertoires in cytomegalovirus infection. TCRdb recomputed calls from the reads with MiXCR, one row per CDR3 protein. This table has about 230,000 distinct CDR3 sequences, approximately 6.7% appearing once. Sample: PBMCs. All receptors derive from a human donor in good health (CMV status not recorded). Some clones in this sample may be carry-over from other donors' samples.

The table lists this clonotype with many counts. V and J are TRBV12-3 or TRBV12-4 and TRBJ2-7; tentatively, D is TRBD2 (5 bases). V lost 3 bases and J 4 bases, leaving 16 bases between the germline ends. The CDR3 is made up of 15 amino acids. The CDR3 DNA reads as TGTGCCAGCAGTTTGCGGGCCTCTCCGAGGTACGAGCAGTACTTC. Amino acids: CASSLRASPRYEQYF.

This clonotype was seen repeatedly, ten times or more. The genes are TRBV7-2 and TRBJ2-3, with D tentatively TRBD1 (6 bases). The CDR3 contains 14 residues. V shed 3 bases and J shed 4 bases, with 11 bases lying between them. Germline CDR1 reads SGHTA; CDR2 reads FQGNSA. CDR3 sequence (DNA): TGTGCCAGCAGCTTCCAGGGGCAGGCAGATACGCAGTATTTT. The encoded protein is CASSFQGQADTQYF.

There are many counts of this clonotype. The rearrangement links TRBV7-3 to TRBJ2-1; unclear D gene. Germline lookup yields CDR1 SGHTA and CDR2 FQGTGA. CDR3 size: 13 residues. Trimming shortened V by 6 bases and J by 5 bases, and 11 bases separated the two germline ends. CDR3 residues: CASSAILDNEQFF. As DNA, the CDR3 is TGTGCCAGCAGTGCTATATTGGACAATGAGCAGTTCTTC.

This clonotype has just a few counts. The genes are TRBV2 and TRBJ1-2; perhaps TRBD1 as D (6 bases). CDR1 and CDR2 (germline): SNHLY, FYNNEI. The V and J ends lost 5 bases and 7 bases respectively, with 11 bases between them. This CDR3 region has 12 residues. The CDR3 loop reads CASSFQQGGYTF. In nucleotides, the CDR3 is TGTGCCAGCAGTTTTCAACAGGGTGGCTACACCTTC.

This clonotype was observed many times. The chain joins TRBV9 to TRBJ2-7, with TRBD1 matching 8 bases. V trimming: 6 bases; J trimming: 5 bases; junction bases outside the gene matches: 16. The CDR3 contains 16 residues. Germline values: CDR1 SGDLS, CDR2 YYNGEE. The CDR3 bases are TGTGCCAGCACCCCCTCAACGGAACAGGGGGTACACGAGCAGTACTTC. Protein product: CASTPSTEQGVHEQYF.

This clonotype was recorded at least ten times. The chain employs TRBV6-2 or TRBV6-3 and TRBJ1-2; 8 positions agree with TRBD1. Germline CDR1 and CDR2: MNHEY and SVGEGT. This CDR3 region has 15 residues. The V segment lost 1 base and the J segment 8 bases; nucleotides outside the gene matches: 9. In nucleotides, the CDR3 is TGTGCCAGCAGTTACTTCGGACAGGGACGGGGCGGCTACACCTTC. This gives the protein CASSYFGQGRGGYTF.

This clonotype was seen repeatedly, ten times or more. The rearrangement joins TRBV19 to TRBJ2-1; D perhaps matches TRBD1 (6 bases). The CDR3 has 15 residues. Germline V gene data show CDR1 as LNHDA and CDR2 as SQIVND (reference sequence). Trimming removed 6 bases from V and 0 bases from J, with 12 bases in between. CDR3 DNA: TGTGCCAGTAGGCCAGACAGGAGCTCCTACAATGAGCAGTTCTTC. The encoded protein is CASRPDRSSYNEQFF.

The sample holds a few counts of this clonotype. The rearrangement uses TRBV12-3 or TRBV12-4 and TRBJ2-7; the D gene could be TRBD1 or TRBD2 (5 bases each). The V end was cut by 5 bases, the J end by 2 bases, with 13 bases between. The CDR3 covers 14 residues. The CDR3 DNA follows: TGTGCCAGCAGTCCTCGGGACGGAGCCTACGAGCAGTACTTC. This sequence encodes CASSPRDGAYEQYF.

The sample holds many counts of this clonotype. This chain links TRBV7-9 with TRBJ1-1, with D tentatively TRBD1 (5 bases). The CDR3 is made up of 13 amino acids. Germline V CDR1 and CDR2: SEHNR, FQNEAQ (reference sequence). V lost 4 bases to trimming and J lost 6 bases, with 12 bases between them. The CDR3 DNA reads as TGTGCCAGCAGCTCAATCCAGGGAGCTGAAGCTTTCTTT. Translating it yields CASSSIQGAEAFF.

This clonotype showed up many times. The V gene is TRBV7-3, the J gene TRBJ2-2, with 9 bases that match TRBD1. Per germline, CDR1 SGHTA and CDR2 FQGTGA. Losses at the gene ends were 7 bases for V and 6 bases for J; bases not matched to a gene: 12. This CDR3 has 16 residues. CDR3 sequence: CASNPEGTGLSGELFF. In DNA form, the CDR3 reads TGTGCCAGCAACCCGGAGGGGACAGGGTTGTCCGGGGAGCTGTTTTTT.

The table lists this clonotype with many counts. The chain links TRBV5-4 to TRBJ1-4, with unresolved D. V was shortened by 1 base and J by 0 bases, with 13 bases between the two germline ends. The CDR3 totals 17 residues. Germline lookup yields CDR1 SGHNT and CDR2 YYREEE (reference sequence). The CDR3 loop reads CASSLSPNVATNEKLFF. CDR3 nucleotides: TGTGCCAGCAGCTTGTCGCCGAATGTTGCAACTAATGAAAAACTGTTTTTT.

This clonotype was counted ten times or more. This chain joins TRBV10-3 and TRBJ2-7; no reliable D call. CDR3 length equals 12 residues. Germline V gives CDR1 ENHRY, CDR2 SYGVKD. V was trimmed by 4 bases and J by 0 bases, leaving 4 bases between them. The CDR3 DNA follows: TGTGCCATCAGTGCGGACTCCTACGAGCAGTACTTC. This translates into CAISADSYEQYF.

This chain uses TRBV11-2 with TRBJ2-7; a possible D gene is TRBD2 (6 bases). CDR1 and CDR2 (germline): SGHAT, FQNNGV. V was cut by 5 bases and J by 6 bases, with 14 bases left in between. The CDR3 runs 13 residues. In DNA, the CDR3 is TGTGCCAGCAGCGCGTTGCGGGGTCGCGAGCAGTACTTC. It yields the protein CASSALRGREQYF.

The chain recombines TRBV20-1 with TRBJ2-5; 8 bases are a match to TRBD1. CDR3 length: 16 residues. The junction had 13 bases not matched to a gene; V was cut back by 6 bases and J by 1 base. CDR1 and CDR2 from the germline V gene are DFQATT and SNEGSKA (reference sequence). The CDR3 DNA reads TGCAGTGCCAAACCCTTGGGCGACAGGGGCCAAGAGACCCAGTACTTC. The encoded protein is CSAKPLGDRGQETQYF.

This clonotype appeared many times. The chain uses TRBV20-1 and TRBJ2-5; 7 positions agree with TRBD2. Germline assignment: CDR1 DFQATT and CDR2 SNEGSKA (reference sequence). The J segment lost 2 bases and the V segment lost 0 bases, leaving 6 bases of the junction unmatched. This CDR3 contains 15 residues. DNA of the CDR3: TGCAGTGCTAGAGATCCGGGGCGGGGGCAAGAGACCCAGTACTTC. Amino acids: CSARDPGRGQETQYF.

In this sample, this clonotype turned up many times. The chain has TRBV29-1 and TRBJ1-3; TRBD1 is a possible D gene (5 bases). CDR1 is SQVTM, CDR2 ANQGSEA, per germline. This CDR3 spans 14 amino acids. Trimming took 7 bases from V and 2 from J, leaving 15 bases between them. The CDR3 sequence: CSARDPWAGNTIYF. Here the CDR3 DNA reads TGCAGCGCACGGGACCCGTGGGCTGGAAACACCATATATTTT.

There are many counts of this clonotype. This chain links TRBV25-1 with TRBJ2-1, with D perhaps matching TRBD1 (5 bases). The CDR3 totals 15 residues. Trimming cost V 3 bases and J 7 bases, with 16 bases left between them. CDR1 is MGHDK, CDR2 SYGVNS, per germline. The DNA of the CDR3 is TGTGCCAGCAGTGACCAACCCGACCCAGGGAATGAGCAGTTCTTC. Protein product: CASSDQPDPGNEQFF.

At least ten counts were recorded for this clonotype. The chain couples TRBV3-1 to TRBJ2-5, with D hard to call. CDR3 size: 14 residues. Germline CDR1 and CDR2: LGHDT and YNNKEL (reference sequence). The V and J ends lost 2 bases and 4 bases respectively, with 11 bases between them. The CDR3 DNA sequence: TGTGCCAGCAGCCAACTGGGCACCTCAGAGACCCAGTACTTC. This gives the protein CASSQLGTSETQYF.

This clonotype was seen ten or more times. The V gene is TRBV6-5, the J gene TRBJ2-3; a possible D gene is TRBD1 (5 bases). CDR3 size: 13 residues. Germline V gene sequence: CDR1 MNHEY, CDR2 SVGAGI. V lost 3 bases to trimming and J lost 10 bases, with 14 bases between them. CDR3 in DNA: TGTGCCAGCAGTTATTGGACAAACGAGGCGCAGTATTTT. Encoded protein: CASSYWTNEAQYF.

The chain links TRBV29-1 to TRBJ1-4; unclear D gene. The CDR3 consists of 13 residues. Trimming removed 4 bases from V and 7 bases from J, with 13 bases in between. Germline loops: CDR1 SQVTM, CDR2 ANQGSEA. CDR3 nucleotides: TGCAGCGTTGCCCGGACTGCGAGTGAAAAACTGTTTTTT. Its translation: CSVARTASEKLFF.

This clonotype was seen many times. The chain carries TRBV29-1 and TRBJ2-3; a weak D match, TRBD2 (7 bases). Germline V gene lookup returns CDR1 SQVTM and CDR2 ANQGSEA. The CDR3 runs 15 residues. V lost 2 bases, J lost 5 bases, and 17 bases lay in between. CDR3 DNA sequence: TGCAGCGTTGAACAGGCGGGGGCCCCTAGAGATACGCAGTATTTT. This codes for CSVEQAGAPRDTQYF.

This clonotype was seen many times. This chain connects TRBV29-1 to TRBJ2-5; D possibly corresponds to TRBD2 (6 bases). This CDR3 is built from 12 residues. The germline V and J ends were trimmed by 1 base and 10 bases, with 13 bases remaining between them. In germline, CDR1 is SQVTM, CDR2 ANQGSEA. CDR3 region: CSVEGRGWDQYF. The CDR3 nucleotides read TGCAGCGTTGAAGGGCGGGGCTGGGACCAGTACTTC.

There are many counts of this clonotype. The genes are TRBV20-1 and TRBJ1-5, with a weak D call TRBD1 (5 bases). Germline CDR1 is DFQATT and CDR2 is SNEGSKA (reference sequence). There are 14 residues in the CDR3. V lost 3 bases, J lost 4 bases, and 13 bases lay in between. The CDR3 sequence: CSARAGTGNQPQHF. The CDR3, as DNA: TGCAGTGCTAGGGCCGGGACCGGGAATCAGCCCCAGCATTTT.

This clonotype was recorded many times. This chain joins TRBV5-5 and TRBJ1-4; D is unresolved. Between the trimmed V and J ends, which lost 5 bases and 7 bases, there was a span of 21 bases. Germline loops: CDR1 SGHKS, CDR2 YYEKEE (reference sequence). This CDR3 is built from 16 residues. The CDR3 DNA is TGTGCCAGCAGTTCAAATTTACGGCGGGAGACTGAAAAACTGTTTTTT. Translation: CASSSNLRRETEKLFF.

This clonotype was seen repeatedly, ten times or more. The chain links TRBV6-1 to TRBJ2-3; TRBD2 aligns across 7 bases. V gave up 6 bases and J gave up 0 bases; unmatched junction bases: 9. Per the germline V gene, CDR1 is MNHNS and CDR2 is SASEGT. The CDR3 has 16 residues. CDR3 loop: CASSLTLASSTDTQYF. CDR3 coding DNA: TGTGCCAGCAGCCTTACACTAGCGTCTAGCACAGATACGCAGTATTTT.

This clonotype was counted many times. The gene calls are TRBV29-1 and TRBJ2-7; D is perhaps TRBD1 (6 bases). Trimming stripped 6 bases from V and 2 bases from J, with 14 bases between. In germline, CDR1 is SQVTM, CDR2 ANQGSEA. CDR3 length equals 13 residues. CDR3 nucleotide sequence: TGCAGCGTGACCGGGACACGAGCCTACGAGCAGTACTTC. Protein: CSVTGTRAYEQYF.

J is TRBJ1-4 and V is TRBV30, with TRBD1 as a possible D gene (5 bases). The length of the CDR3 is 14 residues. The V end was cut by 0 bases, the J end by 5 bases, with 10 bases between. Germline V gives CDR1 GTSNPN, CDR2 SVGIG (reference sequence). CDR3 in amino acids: CAWSVRGLNEKLFF. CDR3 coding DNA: TGTGCCTGGAGTGTAAGGGGACTGAATGAAAAACTGTTTTTT.

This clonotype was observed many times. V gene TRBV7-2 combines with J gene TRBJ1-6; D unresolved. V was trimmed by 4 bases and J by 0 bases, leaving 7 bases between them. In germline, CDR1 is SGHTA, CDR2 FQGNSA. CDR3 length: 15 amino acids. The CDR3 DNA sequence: TGTGCCAGCAGCTCCGGTTTCTCCTATAATTCACCCCTCCACTTT. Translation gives CASSSGFSYNSPLHF.

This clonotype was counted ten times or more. The DNA of the CDR3 is TGCAGCGTTGAGACAGATACGCAGTATTTT. Translation: CSVETDTQYF. The chain couples TRBV29-1 to TRBJ2-3, with unresolved D. The CDR3 extends over 10 amino acids. Trimming cost V 3 bases and J 3 bases, with 1 base left between them. The germline V gene has CDR1 SQVTM and CDR2 ANQGSEA.

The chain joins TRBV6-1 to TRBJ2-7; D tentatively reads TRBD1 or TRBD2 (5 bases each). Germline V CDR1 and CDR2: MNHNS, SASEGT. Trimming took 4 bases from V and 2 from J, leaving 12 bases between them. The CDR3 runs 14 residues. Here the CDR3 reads CASSVGTGTYEQYF. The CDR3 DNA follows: TGTGCCAGCAGTGTAGGGACGGGAACCTACGAGCAGTACTTC.

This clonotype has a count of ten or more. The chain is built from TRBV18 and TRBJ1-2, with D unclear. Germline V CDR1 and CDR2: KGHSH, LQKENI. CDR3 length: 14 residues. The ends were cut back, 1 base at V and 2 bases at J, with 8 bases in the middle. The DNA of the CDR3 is TGTGCCAGCTCACCACGGATGGAGAACTATGGCTACACCTTC. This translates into CASSPRMENYGYTF.